These 9 T cell receptor beta chains were all obtained from the same sample, sequenced in a study of blood T cell repertoires in COVID-19. Sequencing used immunoSEQ multiplex PCR; TCRdb keeps in-frame clones, though not all of them. In the table there are 190,000 or so clones, under 80% of which are singletons. Input material: peripheral blood. These receptors all stem from a man in his fifties or sixties who had recovered from COVID-19.

The chain has TRBV3-1 (or the pseudogene TRBV3-2) and TRBJ1-5; D remains unclear. Germline V lookup: CDR1 LGHDT, CDR2 YNNKEL (reference sequence). The CDR3 consists of 13 residues. V shed 0 bases and J shed 7 bases, with 7 bases lying between them. The CDR3 DNA sequence: TGTGCCAGCAGCCAAGACGGTTGGCAGCCCCAGCATTTT. Amino acid sequence: CASSQDGWQPQHF.

This clone was seen a few times. V gene TRBV24-1 combines with J gene TRBJ1-2; unclear D gene. Germline CDR1 is KGHDR and CDR2 is SFDVKD. Trimming removed 4 bases at V and 13 bases at J, with 24 bases between. The CDR3 consists of 15 residues. CDR3 coding DNA: TGTGCCACCAGTGACCCCGGACCAGTGACGGCGGCGGGCACCTTC. It yields the protein CATSDPGPVTAAGTF.

V is TRBV4-3 and J is TRBJ1-5; no definite D call. The CDR3 is 14 amino acids. Deletions cut 0 bases from V and 6 bases from J, with 9 bases between. Germline V gives CDR1 LGHNA, CDR2 YSLEER. The CDR3 sequence: CASSQDGGSQPQHF. DNA for the CDR3: TGCGCCAGCAGCCAAGACGGAGGGAGTCAGCCCCAGCATTTT.

V gene TRBV10-1 combines with J gene TRBJ2-2; perhaps TRBD2 as D (6 bases). The CDR3 is 14 residues long. In germline, CDR1 is WNHNN, CDR2 SYGVQD (reference sequence). V dropped 5 bases and J dropped 8 bases, with 15 bases sitting between them. The CDR3 protein is CASSQGTPRGELFF. The CDR3 nucleotides are TGCGCCAGCAGTCAAGGGACTCCCCGTGGGGAGCTGTTTTTT.

The chain recombines TRBV4-3 with TRBJ2-7; 13 bases are a match to TRBD2. CDR3 size: 18 residues. V trimming: 1 base; J trimming: 0 bases; junction bases outside the gene matches: 6. Germline V gene data show CDR1 as LGHNA and CDR2 as YSLEER. In DNA, the CDR3 is TGCGCCAGCAGCCAAGGACTAGCGGGAGGTTCCAGCTCCTACGAGCAGTACTTC. This translates into CASSQGLAGGSSSYEQYF.

The chain uses TRBV28 and TRBJ1-4; tentative D call: TRBD1 (6 bases). From germline, CDR1 is MDHEN and CDR2 SYDVKM. With 2 bases removed from V and 3 bases from J, the gap between germline ends came to 10 bases. This CDR3 has 15 residues. As DNA, the CDR3 is TGTGCCAGCAGTTTAATACAGGGCCCTAATGAAAAACTGTTTTTT. The encoded protein is CASSLIQGPNEKLFF.

The chain has TRBV13 and TRBJ1-5; D perhaps matches TRBD1 (5 bases). V was cut by 5 bases and J by 7 bases, with 12 bases left in between. Germline-derived CDR1 and CDR2 are PRHDT and FYEKMQ (reference sequence). CDR3 length equals 13 residues. The chain's CDR3 is CASSRGGVQPQHF. In nucleotides, the CDR3 is TGTGCCAGCAGCCGAGGAGGGGTACAGCCCCAGCATTTT.

This clone was counted once. V usage is TRBV5-1 and J usage is TRBJ2-7; 7 nucleotides line up with TRBD1. CDR1 and CDR2 from the germline V gene are SGHRS and YFSETQ. The V segment lost 2 bases and the J segment 0 bases; nucleotides outside the gene matches: 5. The CDR3 runs to 15 residues. In DNA, the CDR3 is TGCGCCAGCAGCTTCCCCGGGACAGTCTCCTACGAGCAGTACTTC. Its protein is CASSFPGTVSYEQYF.

This clone was observed a few times. The chain couples TRBV6-1 to TRBJ1-2, with a possible D match to TRBD1 (6 bases). V lost 2 bases and J lost 7, with 17 bases in between. This CDR3 has 15 residues. Per the germline V gene, CDR1 is MNHNS and CDR2 is SASEGT. CDR3 residues: CASSERKGVGGGYTF. CDR3 nucleotide sequence: TGTGCCAGCAGTGAAAGAAAGGGGGTTGGAGGTGGCTACACCTTC.